The 2 T cell receptor beta chains below were found in one sample sequenced in a study of CD8 T cells in Susac syndrome. Random hexamers were used to reverse transcribe 0.5 to 1 ug of RNA. TCRdb reprocessed the immunoSEQ multiplex PCR reads via MiXCR and lists one record per CDR3 protein. In the table there are about 300,000 distinct CDR3 sequences, around 91% of which are singletons. Material: CD8+ T cells from PBMCs. The source is a human donor with multiple sclerosis.

The V and J genes are TRBV6-1 and TRBJ2-7; the D is unclear. The V and J ends lost 1 base and 0 bases respectively, with 16 bases between them. The CDR3 consists of 17 residues. Germline CDR1 is MNHNS and CDR2 is SASEGT. CDR3 DNA sequence: TGTGCCAGCAGTGAAGACTCCAATTTTCTGAGCTCCTACGAGCAGTACTTC. This sequence encodes CASSEDSNFLSSYEQYF.

V and J are TRBV7-9 and TRBJ2-7, with 7 nucleotides matching TRBD2. J was trimmed by 1 base and V by 5 bases; bases with no gene match: 17. The CDR3 sequence is 18 residues long. In germline, CDR1 is SEHNR, CDR2 FQNEAQ (reference sequence). Here the CDR3 DNA reads TGTGCCAGCAGCCCCATCCGACCGGCTAGCGGCTCTTCCTACGAGCAGTACTTC. This codes for CASSPIRPASGSSYEQYF.